A selection of T cell receptor beta chains follows, all from one sample in a study of post-analysis software for immune sequencing data. TCRdb re-called the PCR reads with MiXCR, one entry per CDR3 protein. The sample lists hundreds of thousands of distinct CDR3 sequences; 30% were seen once. Sequencing input: blood. The receptors were gathered from a girl aged 5 to 17 with multiple sclerosis. CDR3s include the opening cysteine and the closing phenylalanine or tryptophan. Fields, in order: J gene, V gene, CDR3 length, clone size, D gene, CDR3 protein, CDR3 DNA. The D gene is left open where the match is weak. Clone size is given for some rows only: seen once, a few or many times, or a class if the clone is expanded.

J: TRBJ2-1; V: TRBV7-9; length: 15; size: few; D: TRBD2; CDR3: CASSLAAGGVNEQFF; DNA: TGTGCCAGCAGCTTAGCGGCGGGAGGGGTCAATGAGCAGTTCTTC
J: TRBJ1-5; V: TRBV7-2; length: 14; size: .; D: .; CDR3: CASSPTVGAQPQHF; DNA: TGTGCCAGCAGTCCGACGGTCGGTGCTCAGCCCCAGCATTTT
J: TRBJ1-2; V: TRBV7-9; length: 15; size: .; D: .; CDR3: CASSYAGGLNYGYTF; DNA: TGTGCCAGCAGCTATGCGGGCGGATTAAACTATGGCTACACCTTC
J: TRBJ1-2; V: TRBV25-1; length: 14; size: many; D: .; CDR3: CASSEFGGWAGYTF; DNA: TGTGCCAGCAGTGAATTCGGGGGATGGGCTGGCTACACCTTC
J: TRBJ2-1; V: TRBV6-1; length: 18; size: .; D: .; CDR3: CASSEGEGGQIDYNEQFF; DNA: TGTGCCAGCAGTGAAGGGGAAGGCGGTCAGATCGACTACAATGAGCAGTTCTTC
J: TRBJ2-3; V: TRBV28; length: 16; size: few; D: TRBD2; CDR3: CASTPGLAGFTDTQYF; DNA: TGTGCCAGCACCCCCGGACTAGCGGGATTCACAGATACGCAGTATTTT
J: TRBJ2-3; V: TRBV28; length: 15; size: few; D: .; CDR3: CASSLPRVGMDTQYF; DNA: TGTGCCAGCAGTTTACCGCGCGTAGGGATGGATACGCAGTATTTT
J: TRBJ2-5; V: TRBV9; length: 15; size: few; D: .; CDR3: CASSVLTGERETQYF; DNA: TGTGCCAGCAGCGTCCTTACGGGGGAGCGGGAGACCCAGTACTTC
J: TRBJ1-2; V: TRBV7-8; length: 16; size: few; D: .; CDR3: CASSPSVPGTRGGYTF; DNA: TGTGCCAGCAGTCCTTCTGTCCCGGGGACCCGGGGTGGCTACACCTTC
J: TRBJ2-1; V: TRBV5-1; length: 15; size: few; D: .; CDR3: CASSTTPGSVNEQFF; DNA: TGCGCCAGCAGCACAACACCGGGGTCCGTCAATGAGCAGTTCTTC
J: TRBJ2-5; V: TRBV6-5; length: 14; size: .; D: .; CDR3: CASSYAGAVETQYF; DNA: TGTGCCAGCAGTTACGCAGGGGCAGTAGAGACCCAGTACTTC
J: TRBJ2-3; V: TRBV12-3/TRBV12-4; length: 17; size: .; D: .; CDR3: CASSLVRGRNPTDTQYF; DNA: TGTGCCAGCAGTTTAGTAAGGGGCCGTAACCCCACAGATACGCAGTATTTT
J: TRBJ2-1; V: TRBV7-2; length: 16; size: few; D: TRBD2; CDR3: CASSLESGSAYNEQFF; DNA: TGTGCCAGCAGCTTAGAGAGCGGGAGCGCCTACAATGAGCAGTTCTTC
J: TRBJ2-4; V: TRBV29-1; length: 13; size: many; D: TRBD1; CDR3: CSVTMTGADIQYF; DNA: TGCAGCGTTACGATGACAGGGGCGGACATTCAGTACTTC
J: TRBJ2-1; V: TRBV7-2; length: 16; size: .; D: .; CDR3: CASSLGGGARYNEQFF; DNA: TGTGCCAGCAGCTTAGGGGGGGGGGCGCGGTACAATGAGCAGTTCTTC
J: TRBJ1-5; V: TRBV6-5; length: 15; size: few; D: .; CDR3: CASSYGLGGNQPQHF; DNA: TGTGCCAGCAGTTACGGGTTAGGCGGAAATCAGCCCCAGCATTTT
J: TRBJ2-1; V: TRBV6-5; length: 17; size: .; D: .; CDR3: CASSYRRRVRSYNEQFF; DNA: TGTGCCAGCAGTTACCGGCGCAGGGTAAGGAGTTACAATGAGCAGTTCTTC
J: TRBJ2-5; V: TRBV6-2/TRBV6-3; length: 15; size: few; D: .; CDR3: CASSSAGTYQETQYF; DNA: TGTGCCAGCAGTTCCGCAGGAACGTACCAAGAGACCCAGTACTTC
J: TRBJ1-4; V: TRBV6-6; length: 17; size: .; D: TRBD1; CDR3: CASSYRRTGGWNEKLFF; DNA: TGTGCCAGCAGTTACAGGCGGACAGGGGGATGGAATGAAAAACTGTTTTTT
J: TRBJ2-3; V: TRBV29-1; length: 12; size: many; D: .; CDR3: CSVEDYTDTQYF; DNA: TGCAGCGTTGAGGACTACACAGATACGCAGTATTTT
J: TRBJ2-3; V: TRBV29-1; length: 17; size: many; D: .; CDR3: CSTEGTASTTSTDTQYF; DNA: TGCAGCACCGAAGGGACGGCCAGCACAACTAGCACAGATACGCAGTATTTT
J: TRBJ2-3; V: TRBV4-3; length: 16; size: few; D: .; CDR3: CASSQDGPTSTDTQYF; DNA: TGCGCCAGCAGCCAAGATGGGCCGACTAGCACAGATACGCAGTATTTT
J: TRBJ2-1; V: TRBV20-1; length: 17; size: .; D: TRBD2; CDR3: CSARGWVGLAGHNEQFF; DNA: TGCAGTGCTAGAGGGTGGGTCGGACTAGCGGGACACAATGAGCAGTTCTTC
J: TRBJ1-3; V: TRBV7-2; length: 13; size: .; D: .; CDR3: CASSLQLGNTIYF; DNA: TGTGCCAGCAGCTTACAGCTGGGAAACACCATATATTTT
J: TRBJ2-1; V: TRBV6-2/TRBV6-3; length: 15; size: few; D: .; CDR3: CASSYSGASYNEQFF; DNA: TGTGCCAGCAGCTATAGCGGAGCCTCCTACAATGAGCAGTTCTTC
J: TRBJ2-4; V: TRBV27; length: 16; size: .; D: TRBD2; CDR3: CASNPGGGTYKNIQYF; DNA: TGTGCCTCGAACCCGGGCGGGGGAACTTACAAAAACATTCAGTACTTC
J: TRBJ1-1; V: TRBV20-1; length: 15; size: .; D: TRBD1; CDR3: CSARNDPSGGSEAFF; DNA: TGCAGTGCTAGAAACGATCCTTCAGGGGGATCTGAAGCTTTCTTT
J: TRBJ2-1; V: TRBV7-7; length: 13; size: .; D: .; CDR3: CASSYDRFNEQFF; DNA: TGTGCTAGCAGCTATGACAGGTTCAATGAGCAGTTCTTC
J: TRBJ1-4; V: TRBV6-5; length: 14; size: .; D: .; CDR3: CASSYKRAAGKLFF; DNA: TGTGCCAGCAGCTATAAGAGGGCGGCGGGAAAACTGTTTTTT
J: TRBJ2-5; V: TRBV11-3; length: 15; size: .; D: .; CDR3: CASSSGRGDEETQYF; DNA: TGTGCCAGCAGTTCGGGACGGGGAGATGAAGAGACCCAGTACTTC
J: TRBJ1-5; V: TRBV12-3/TRBV12-4; length: 14; size: .; D: TRBD1; CDR3: CASGQTGGHQPQHF; DNA: TGTGCCAGCGGCCAGACAGGGGGACATCAGCCCCAGCATTTT
J: TRBJ1-5; V: TRBV20-1; length: 14; size: .; D: .; CDR3: CSARDRGSVQPQHF; DNA: TGCAGTGCTAGAGATCGGGGAAGCGTACAGCCCCAGCATTTT
J: TRBJ2-7; V: TRBV7-9; length: 14; size: few; D: .; CDR3: CASSLRDRPVEQYF; DNA: TGTGCCAGCAGCCTACGGGACCGCCCAGTGGAGCAGTACTTC
J: TRBJ1-2; V: TRBV20-1; length: 11; size: many; D: .; CDR3: CSAPEGTRYTF; DNA: TGCAGTGCCCCGGAGGGGACCCGCTACACCTTC
J: TRBJ2-1; V: TRBV29-1; length: 14; size: few; D: .; CDR3: CSVVWATRYNEQFF; DNA: TGCAGCGTTGTATGGGCGACTAGGTACAATGAGCAGTTCTTC
J: TRBJ2-1; V: TRBV5-5; length: 14; size: .; D: .; CDR3: CASSGIGSRDEQFF; DNA: TGTGCCAGCAGCGGGATCGGATCCAGGGATGAGCAGTTCTTC
J: TRBJ2-7; V: TRBV5-1; length: 14; size: many; D: TRBD1; CDR3: CASSMTGSSYEQYF; DNA: TGCGCCAGCAGCATGACAGGGAGTTCCTACGAGCAGTACTTC
J: TRBJ2-7; V: TRBV20-1; length: 11; size: few; D: .; CDR3: CSARGSWEQYF; DNA: TGCAGTGCTAGAGGTAGTTGGGAGCAGTACTTC
J: TRBJ2-7; V: TRBV7-9; length: 12; size: .; D: .; CDR3: CASSRDIYEQYF; DNA: TGTGCCAGCAGCCGTGACATTTACGAGCAGTACTTC